This TCR beta chain came from a study of CD8 T cells in ankylosing spondylitis. Study conclusions and caveats: CD8+ cells made up the disease-linked clones, which were relatively rare in peripheral blood. Typical of ankylosing spondylitis blood, it appeared, was a TCR beta motif of seven to nine highly homologous variants. Both synovial fluid and blood in reactive arthritis had previously been reported to carry some motif variants. The study looked at matched synovial fluid samples from ankylosing spondylitis patients. Disease-linked clones were reported to be significantly enriched there.

This clonotype has more than one count but fewer than ten. No antigen is known for it. The V end was cut by 0 bases, the J end by 1 base, with 11 bases between. The CDR3 spans 16 residues. Looked up from germline, CDR1 is SGHDT and CDR2 is YYEEEE. MiXCR, applied by TCRdb to the 5' RACE reads, yields one record per CDR3 protein. The sample consists of approximately 35,000 distinct CDR3 sequences, under 15% of them appearing once. Input material: synovial fluid, either unsorted or a sorted T cell fraction (not recorded which). The TCR originated in a male donor with ankylosing spondylitis. V gene TRBV5-6 combines with J gene TRBJ1-5; D possibly corresponds to TRBD1 (6 bases). The CDR3 reads CASSLARGGSNQPQHF. The CDR3 region has the DNA TGTGCCAGCAGCTTGGCTCGGGGGGGCAGCAATCAGCCCCAGCATTTT. The complete variable domain, with remaining parts taken from reference TRBV5-6 and TRBJ1-5, reads DAGVTQSPTHLIKTRGQQVTLRCSPKSGHDTVSWYQQALGQGPQFIFQYYEEEERQRGNFPDRFSGHQFPNYSSELNVNALLLGDSALYLCASSLARGGSNQPQHFGDGTRLSIL.